This T cell receptor beta chain was captured in a study of beta chain features in type 1 diabetes. Overall study results and limits: Within each of all four CD4+ subsets, Type 1 diabetes patients had TCRB CDR3s that were moderately but significantly shorter.

As for this clone: The antigen is undetermined.

What was sequenced were expressed TCRB transcripts, since all of the isolated RNA had been reverse transcribed. TCRdb's table, derived via immunoSEQ multiplex PCR, lists solely in-frame clones and lacks some. The repertoire has approximately 600,000 clones, 9.5% to 15% of them found once; the top ten carry roughly 0.12%. V was shortened by 2 bases and J by 5 bases, with 12 bases between the two germline ends. Germline CDR1 reads ENHRY; CDR2 reads SYGVKD. This CDR3 has 14 amino acids. The sample was naive CD4+ T cells from blood. This sequence joins TRBV10-3 and TRBJ2-5, with a possible D match to TRBD1 (6 bases). The origin of this receptor is a man younger than 45 with type 1 diabetes. The CDR3: CAISEATGTETQYF. CDR3 DNA sequence: TGTGCCATCAGTGAGGCTACAGGGACGGAGACCCAGTACTTC.